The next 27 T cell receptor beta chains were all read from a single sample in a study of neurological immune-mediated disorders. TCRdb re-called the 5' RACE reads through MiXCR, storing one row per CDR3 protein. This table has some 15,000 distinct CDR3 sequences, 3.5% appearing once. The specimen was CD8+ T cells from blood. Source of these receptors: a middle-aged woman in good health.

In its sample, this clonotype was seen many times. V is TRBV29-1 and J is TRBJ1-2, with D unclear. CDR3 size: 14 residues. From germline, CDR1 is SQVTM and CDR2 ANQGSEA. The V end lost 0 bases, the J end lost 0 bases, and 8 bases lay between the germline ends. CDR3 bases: TGCAGCGTTGAAGATCGAGAAACTAACTATGGCTACACCTTC. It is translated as CSVEDRETNYGYTF.

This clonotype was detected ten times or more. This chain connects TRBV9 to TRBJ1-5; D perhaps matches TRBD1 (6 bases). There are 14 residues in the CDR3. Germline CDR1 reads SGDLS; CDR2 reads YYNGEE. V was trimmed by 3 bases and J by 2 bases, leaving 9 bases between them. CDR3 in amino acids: CASSGGGGNQPQHF. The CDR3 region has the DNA TGTGCCAGCAGCGGAGGGGGTGGCAATCAGCCCCAGCATTTT.

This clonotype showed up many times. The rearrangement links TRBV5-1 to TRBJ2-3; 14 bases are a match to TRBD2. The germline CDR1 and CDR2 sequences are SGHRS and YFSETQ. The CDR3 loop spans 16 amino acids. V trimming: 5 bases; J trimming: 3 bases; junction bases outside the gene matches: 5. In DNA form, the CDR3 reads TGCGCCAGCAGGGAGGGACTAGCGGGAGAAACAGATACGCAGTATTTT. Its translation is CASREGLAGETDTQYF.

The CDR3 loop is CASSGEWEKLFF. CDR3 sequence (DNA): TGTGCCAGCAGTGGGGAGTGGGAAAAACTGTTTTTT. This sequence joins TRBV7-9 and TRBJ1-4; D unclear. This CDR3 is 12 amino acids long. V was shortened by 6 bases and J by 8 bases, with 10 bases between the two germline ends. Per germline, CDR1 SEHNR and CDR2 FQNEAQ (reference sequence).

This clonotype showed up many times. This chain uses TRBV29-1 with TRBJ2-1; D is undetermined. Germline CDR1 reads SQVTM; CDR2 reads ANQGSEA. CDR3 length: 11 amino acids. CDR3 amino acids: CSAPSSDEQFF. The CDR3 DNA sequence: TGCAGTGCGCCGTCGAGCGATGAGCAGTTCTTC.

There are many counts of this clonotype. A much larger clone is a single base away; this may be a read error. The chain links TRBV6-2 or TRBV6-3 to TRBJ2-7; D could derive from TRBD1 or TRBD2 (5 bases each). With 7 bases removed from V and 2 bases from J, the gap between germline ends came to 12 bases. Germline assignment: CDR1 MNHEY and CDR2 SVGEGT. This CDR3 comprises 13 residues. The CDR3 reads CASIGDGTYEQYF. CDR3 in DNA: TGTGCCAGCATAGGGGACGGAACCTACGAGCAGTACTTC.

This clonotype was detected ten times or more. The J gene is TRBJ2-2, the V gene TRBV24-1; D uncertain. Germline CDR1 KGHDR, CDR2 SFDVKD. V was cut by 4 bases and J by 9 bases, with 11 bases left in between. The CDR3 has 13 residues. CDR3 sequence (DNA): TGTGCCACCAGTGAACCGGCCACTCGGGAGCTGTTTTTT. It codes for CATSEPATRELFF.

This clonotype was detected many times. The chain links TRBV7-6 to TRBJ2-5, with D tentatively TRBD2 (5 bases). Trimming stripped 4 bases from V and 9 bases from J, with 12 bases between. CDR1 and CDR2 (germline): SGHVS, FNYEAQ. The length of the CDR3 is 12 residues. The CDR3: CASSSNPGSQYF. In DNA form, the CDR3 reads TGTGCCAGCAGCTCCAACCCGGGGTCCCAGTACTTC. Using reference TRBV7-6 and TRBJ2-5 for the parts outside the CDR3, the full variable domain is GAGVSQSPRYKVTKRGQDVALRCDPISGHVSLYWYRQALGQGPEFLTYFNYEAQQDKSGLPNDRFSAERPEGSISTLTIQRTEQRDSAMYRCASSSNPGSQYFGPGTRLLVL.

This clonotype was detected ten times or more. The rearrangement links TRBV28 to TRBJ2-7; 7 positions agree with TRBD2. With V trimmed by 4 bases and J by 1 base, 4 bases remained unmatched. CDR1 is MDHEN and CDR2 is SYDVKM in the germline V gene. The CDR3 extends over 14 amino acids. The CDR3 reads CASSWGGSSYEQYF. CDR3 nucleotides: TGTGCCAGCAGTTGGGGGGGGTCGTCCTACGAGCAGTACTTC.

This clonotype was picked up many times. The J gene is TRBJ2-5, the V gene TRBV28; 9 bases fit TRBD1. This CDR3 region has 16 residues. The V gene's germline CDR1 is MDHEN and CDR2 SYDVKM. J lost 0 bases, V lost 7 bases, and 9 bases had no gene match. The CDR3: CASNSVWDRDQETQYF. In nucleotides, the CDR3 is TGTGCCAGCAACTCCGTATGGGACAGGGACCAAGAGACCCAGTACTTC. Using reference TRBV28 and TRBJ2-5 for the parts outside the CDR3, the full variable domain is DVKVTQSSRYLVKRTGEKVFLECVQDMDHENMFWYRQDPGLGLRLIYFSYDVKMKEKGDIPEGYSVSREKKERFSLILESASTNQTSMYLCASNSVWDRDQETQYFGPGTRLLVL.

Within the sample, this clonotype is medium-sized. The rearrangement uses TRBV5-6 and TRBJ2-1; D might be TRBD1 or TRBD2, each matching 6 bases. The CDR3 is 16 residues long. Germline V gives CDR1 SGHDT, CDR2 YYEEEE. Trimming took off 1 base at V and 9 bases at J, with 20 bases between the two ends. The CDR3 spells CASSLFGGVELSEQFF. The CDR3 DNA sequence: TGTGCCAGCAGCTTGTTCGGGGGCGTAGAGCTCAGTGAGCAGTTCTTC. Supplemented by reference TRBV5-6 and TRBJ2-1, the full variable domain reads DAGVTQSPTHLIKTRGQQVTLRCSPKSGHDTVSWYQQALGQGPQFIFQYYEEEERQRGNFPDRFSGHQFPNYSSELNVNALLLGDSALYLCASSLFGGVELSEQFFGPGTRLTVL.

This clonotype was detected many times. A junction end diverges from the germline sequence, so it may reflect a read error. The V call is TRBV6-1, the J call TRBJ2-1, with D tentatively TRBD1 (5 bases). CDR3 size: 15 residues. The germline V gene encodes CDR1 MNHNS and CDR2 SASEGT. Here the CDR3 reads CASGDAGFGANEQFF. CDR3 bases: TGTGCCAGCGGTGACGCTGGATTTGGGGCGAATGAGCAGTTCTTC.

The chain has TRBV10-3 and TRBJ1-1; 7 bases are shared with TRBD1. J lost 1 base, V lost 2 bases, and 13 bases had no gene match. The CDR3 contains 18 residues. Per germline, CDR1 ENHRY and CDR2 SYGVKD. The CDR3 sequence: CAISEEAGEGGGNTEAFF. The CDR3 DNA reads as TGTGCCATCAGTGAGGAGGCAGGAGAAGGGGGCGGGAACACTGAAGCTTTCTTT.

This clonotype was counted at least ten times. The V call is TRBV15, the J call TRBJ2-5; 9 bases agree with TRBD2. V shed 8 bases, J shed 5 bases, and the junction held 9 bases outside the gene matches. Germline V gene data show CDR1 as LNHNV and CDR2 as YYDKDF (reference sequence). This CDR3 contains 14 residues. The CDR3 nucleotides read TGTGCCACCGTCGCGCGGGAGGGTCATGAGACCCAGTACTTC. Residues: CATVAREGHETQYF.

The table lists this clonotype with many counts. CDR3 nucleotides: TGCGCCAGCAGAGCAACTAGGTCTCCCCCCGGGGACGAGCAGTACTTC. It is translated as CASRATRSPPGDEQYF. The chain couples TRBV5-1 to TRBJ2-7; possible D gene TRBD2, 5 bases. The CDR3 runs to 16 residues. The ends were cut back, 5 bases at V and 5 bases at J, with 23 bases in the middle. CDR1 is SGHRS, CDR2 YFSETQ, per germline.

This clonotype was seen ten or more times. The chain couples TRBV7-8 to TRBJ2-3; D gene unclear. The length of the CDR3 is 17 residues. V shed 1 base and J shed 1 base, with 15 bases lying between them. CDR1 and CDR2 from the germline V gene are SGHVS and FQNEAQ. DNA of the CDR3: TGTGCCAGCAGCTTAGGGGCTAGTGGTTTACGCACAGATACGCAGTATTTT. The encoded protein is CASSLGASGLRTDTQYF.

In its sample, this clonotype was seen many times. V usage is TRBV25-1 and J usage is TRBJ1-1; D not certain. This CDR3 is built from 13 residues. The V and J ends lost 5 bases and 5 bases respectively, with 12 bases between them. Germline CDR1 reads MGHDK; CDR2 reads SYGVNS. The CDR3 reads CASSRGAYTEAFF. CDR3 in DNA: TGTGCCAGCAGTCGTGGTGCGTATACTGAAGCTTTCTTT.

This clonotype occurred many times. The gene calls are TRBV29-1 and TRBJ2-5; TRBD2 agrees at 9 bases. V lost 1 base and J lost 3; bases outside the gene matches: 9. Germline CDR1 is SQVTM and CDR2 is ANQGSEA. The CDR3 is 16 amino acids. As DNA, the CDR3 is TGCAGCGTTGAAGGGGCGGAGCGGGAGGCTGAAGAGACCCAGTACTTC. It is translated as CSVEGAEREAEETQYF.

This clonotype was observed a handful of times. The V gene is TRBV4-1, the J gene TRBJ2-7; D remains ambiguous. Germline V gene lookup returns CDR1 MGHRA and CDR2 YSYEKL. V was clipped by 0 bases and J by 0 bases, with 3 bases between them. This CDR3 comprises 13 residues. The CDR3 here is CASSQEDSYEQYF. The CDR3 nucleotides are TGCGCCAGCAGCCAAGAGGACTCCTACGAGCAGTACTTC.

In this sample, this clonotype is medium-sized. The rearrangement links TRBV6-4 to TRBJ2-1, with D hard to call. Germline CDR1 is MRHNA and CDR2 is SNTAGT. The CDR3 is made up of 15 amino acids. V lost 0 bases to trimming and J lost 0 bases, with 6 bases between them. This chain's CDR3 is CASSDSSGSYNEQFF. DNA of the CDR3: TGTGCCAGCAGTGACTCGTCAGGCTCCTACAATGAGCAGTTCTTC.

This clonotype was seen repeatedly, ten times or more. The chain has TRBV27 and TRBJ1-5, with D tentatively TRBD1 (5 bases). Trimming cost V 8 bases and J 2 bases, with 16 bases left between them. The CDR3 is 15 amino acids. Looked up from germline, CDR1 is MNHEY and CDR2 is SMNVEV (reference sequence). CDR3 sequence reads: CASGGGLIGNQPQHF. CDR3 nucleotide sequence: TGTGCCAGCGGTGGGGGTCTGATCGGCAATCAGCCCCAGCATTTT.

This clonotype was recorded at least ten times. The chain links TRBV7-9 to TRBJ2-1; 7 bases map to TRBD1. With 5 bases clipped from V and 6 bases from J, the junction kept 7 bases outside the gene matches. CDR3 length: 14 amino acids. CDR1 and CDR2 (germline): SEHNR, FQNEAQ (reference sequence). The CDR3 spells CASSVGTDPNEQFF. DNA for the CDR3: TGTGCCAGCAGCGTCGGGACAGACCCCAATGAGCAGTTCTTC.

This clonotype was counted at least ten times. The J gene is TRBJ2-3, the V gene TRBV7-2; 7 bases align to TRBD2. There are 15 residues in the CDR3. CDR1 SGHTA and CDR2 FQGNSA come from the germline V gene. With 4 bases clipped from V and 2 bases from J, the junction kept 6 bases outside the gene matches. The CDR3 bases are TGTGCCAGCAGCTATCGGGACTATCTCACAGATACGCAGTATTTT. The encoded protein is CASSYRDYLTDTQYF.

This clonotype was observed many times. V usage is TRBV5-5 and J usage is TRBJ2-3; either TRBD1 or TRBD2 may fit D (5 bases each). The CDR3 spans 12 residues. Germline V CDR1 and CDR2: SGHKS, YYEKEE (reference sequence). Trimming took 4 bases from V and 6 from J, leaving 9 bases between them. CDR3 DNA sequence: TGTGCCAGCAGCCCCAGGGAGGATACGCAGTATTTT. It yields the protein CASSPREDTQYF. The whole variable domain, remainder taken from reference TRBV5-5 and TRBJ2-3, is DAGVTQSPTHLIKTRGQQVTLRCSPISGHKSVSWYQQVLGQGPQFIFQYYEKEERGRGNFPDRFSARQFPNYSSELNVNALLLGDSALYLCASSPREDTQYFGPGTRLTVL.

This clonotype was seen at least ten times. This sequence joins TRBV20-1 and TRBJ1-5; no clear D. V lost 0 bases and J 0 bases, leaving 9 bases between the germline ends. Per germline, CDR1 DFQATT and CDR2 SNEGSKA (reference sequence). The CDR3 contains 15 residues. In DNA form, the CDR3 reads TGCAGTGCTAGAGATGCCGGGGTTAGCAATCAGCCCCAGCATTTT. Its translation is CSARDAGVSNQPQHF.

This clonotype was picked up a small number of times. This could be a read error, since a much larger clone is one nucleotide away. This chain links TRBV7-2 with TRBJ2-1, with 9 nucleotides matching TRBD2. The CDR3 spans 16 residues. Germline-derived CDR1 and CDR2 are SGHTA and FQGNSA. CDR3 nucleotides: TGTGCCGGCAGCAGAGCTCGACTAGCGGTATACAATGAGCAGTTCTTC. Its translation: CAGSRARLAVYNEQFF.

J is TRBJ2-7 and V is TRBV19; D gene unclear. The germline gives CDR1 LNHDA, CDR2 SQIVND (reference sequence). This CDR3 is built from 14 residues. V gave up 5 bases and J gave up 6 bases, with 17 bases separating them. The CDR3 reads CASSDLSGPGEQYF. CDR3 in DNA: TGTGCCAGTAGTGATCTGTCCGGACCCGGCGAGCAGTACTTC.